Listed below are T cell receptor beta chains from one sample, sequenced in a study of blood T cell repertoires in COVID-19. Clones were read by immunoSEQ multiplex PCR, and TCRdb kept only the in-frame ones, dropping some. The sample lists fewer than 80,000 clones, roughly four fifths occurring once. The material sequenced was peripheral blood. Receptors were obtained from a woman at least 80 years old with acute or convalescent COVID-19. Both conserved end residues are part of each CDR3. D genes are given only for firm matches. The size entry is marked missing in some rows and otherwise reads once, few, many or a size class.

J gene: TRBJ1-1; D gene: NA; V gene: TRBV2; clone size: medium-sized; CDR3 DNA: TGTGCCAGCAGTGAAGCGGAGCTGCAGGGGTGGACTGAAGCTTTCTTT; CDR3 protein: CASSEAELQGWTEAFF
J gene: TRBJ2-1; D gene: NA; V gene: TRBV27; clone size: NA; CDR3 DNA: TGTGCCAGCAGTTCGGGGAAAATACGGGGGTCGGGGGAATACAATGAGCAGTTCTTC; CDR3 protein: CASSSGKIRGSGEYNEQFF
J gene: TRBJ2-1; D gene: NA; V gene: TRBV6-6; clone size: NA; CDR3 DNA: TGTGCCAGCTTTGGTAGCGGCCGAGGGGATGAGCAGTTCTTC; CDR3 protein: CASFGSGRGDEQFF
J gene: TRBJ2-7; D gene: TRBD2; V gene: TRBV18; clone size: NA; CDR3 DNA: TGTGCCAGCTCATCTGGGGGGGTTCCCTACGAGCAGTACTTC; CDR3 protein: CASSSGGVPYEQYF
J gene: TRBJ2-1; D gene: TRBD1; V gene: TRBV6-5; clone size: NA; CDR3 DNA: TGTGCCAGCAGAAAAGGACAGGGGGGTCGATATGAGCAGTTCTTC; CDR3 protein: CASRKGQGGRYEQFF
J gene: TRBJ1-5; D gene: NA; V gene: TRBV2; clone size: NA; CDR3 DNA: TGTGCCAGCAGATCAGGGCTGAATAGCAATCAGCCCCAGCATTTT; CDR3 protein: CASRSGLNSNQPQHF
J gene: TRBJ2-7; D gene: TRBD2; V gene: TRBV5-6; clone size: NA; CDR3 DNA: TGTGCCAGCAGCTTGGGCGGGGCTAGCGGGGAGATAGGGCAGTACTTC; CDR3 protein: CASSLGGASGEIGQYF
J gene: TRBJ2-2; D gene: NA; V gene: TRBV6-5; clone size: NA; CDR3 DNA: TGTGCCAGCGGGAGAACGAACACCGGGGAGCTGTTTTTT; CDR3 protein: CASGRTNTGELFF
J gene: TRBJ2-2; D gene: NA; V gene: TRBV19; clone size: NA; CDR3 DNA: TGTGCCAGTAGTACCACGGGACTTAAGGGCGGGGAGCTGTTTTTT; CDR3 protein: CASSTTGLKGGELFF
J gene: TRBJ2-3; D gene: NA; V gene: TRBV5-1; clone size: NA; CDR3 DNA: TGCGCCAGCAGCTTGGCCTCCGAGACAGATACGCAGTATTTT; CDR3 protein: CASSLASETDTQYF